The next 16 T cell receptor beta chains were all read from a single sample in a study of T-cell reconstitution after alpha-beta-depleted transplantation in children. Unique molecular identifiers tagged the TCRbeta library. TCRdb reprocessed the PCR reads via MiXCR and lists one record per CDR3 protein. The sample contains around 490,000 distinct CDR3 sequences, about an eighth of which appear only once. The source material was PBMCs, mostly from graft donor cells, sampled 180 days after TCRalphabeta/CD19-depleted stem cell transplant. All receptors come from a female patient between 2 and 10 years old who had a stem cell transplant for aplastic anemia, so the T cells may come from the graft donor.

The chain carries TRBV9 and TRBJ2-1, with 14 bases fitting TRBD2. Germline CDR1 SGDLS, CDR2 YYNGEE. The CDR3 is 20 residues long. The junction had 20 bases not matched to a gene; V was cut back by 4 bases and J by 8 bases. DNA for the CDR3: TGTGCCAGCAGCACCCACCCGGGACTAGCGGGAGTCGACGGCTTGTATGAGCAGTTCTTC. As protein: CASSTHPGLAGVDGLYEQFF.

The V gene is TRBV7-8, the J gene TRBJ2-3, with D uncertain. CDR3 length: 15 residues. With 5 bases removed from V and 10 bases from J, the gap between germline ends came to 22 bases. CDR1 is SGHVS and CDR2 is FQNEAQ in the germline V gene. In DNA form, the CDR3 reads TGTGCCAGCAGCCCCATTCCGGTCCTCGAGGCTCCGCAGTATTTT. Translating it yields CASSPIPVLEAPQYF.

This clonotype occurred a few times. The chain couples TRBV4-1 to TRBJ1-5; D might be TRBD1 (5 bases). Germline V gene data show CDR1 as MGHRA and CDR2 as YSYEKL. V dropped 0 bases and J dropped 4 bases, with 13 bases sitting between them. The CDR3 sequence is 16 residues long. CDR3 sequence (DNA): TGCGCCAGCAGCCAAGATGCGGGCAGGGTGAATCAGCCCCAGCATTTT. It specifies CASSQDAGRVNQPQHF.

V gene TRBV24-1 combines with J gene TRBJ2-3; 9 bases match TRBD1. The junction had 9 bases not matched to a gene; V was cut back by 1 base and J by 5 bases. CDR1 KGHDR and CDR2 SFDVKD come from the germline V gene. This CDR3 spans 17 amino acids. The CDR3 loop is CATSDLRGTGKQDTQYF. The DNA for the CDR3 is TGTGCCACCAGTGATTTAAGAGGGACAGGGAAACAAGATACGCAGTATTTT.

The gene calls are TRBV7-9 and TRBJ2-6; 7 bases fit TRBD1. Germline V lookup: CDR1 SEHNR, CDR2 FQNEAQ (reference sequence). This CDR3 has 17 residues. The V gene end was trimmed by 5 bases and the J gene end by 0 bases; junction bases not matched to a gene: 7. The CDR3 loop is CASSGQELVSGANVLTF. DNA of the CDR3: TGTGCCAGCAGCGGACAGGAATTAGTCTCTGGGGCCAACGTCCTGACTTTC. The full variable domain, in which reference TRBV7-9 and TRBJ2-6 provide the parts outside the CDR3, is DTGVSQNPRHKITKRGQNVTFRCDPISEHNRLYWYRQTLGQGPEFLTYFQNEAQLEKSRLLSDRFSAERPKGSFSTLEIQRTEQGDSAMYLCASSGQELVSGANVLTFGAGSRLTVL.

This chain uses TRBV15 with TRBJ2-2; D gene uncertain. This CDR3 region has 14 residues. V dropped 8 bases and J dropped 4 bases, with 14 bases sitting between them. Looked up from germline, CDR1 is LNHNV and CDR2 is YYDKDF (reference sequence). The CDR3 DNA sequence: TGTGCCACCGGGAAGGGATACCCCACCGGGGAGCTGTTTTTT. Its translation: CATGKGYPTGELFF.

This clonotype was counted only a few times. The chain carries TRBV12-3 or TRBV12-4 and TRBJ2-1, with 16 bases identical to TRBD2. Trimming cost V 8 bases and J 5 bases; bases outside gene matches: 9. This CDR3 spans 17 amino acids. The CDR3 loop is CASGGTSGRAMDNEQFF. DNA for the CDR3: TGTGCCAGCGGAGGGACTAGCGGGAGGGCCATGGACAATGAGCAGTTCTTC.

The J gene is TRBJ2-1, the V gene TRBV9; 12 bases fit TRBD2. Germline V gene data show CDR1 as SGDLS and CDR2 as YYNGEE. With 0 bases clipped from V and 2 bases from J, the junction kept 6 bases outside the gene matches. The CDR3 covers 18 residues. The CDR3 here is CASSVGLAGGPAYNEQFF. The DNA for the CDR3 is TGTGCCAGCAGCGTAGGGCTAGCGGGAGGGCCGGCCTACAATGAGCAGTTCTTC.

This clonotype was seen many times. J is TRBJ2-3 and V is TRBV7-8; D uncertain. This CDR3 region has 16 residues. The V end lost 1 base, the J end lost 0 bases, and 11 bases lay between the germline ends. Germline-derived CDR1 and CDR2 are SGHVS and FQNEAQ. The CDR3 spells CASSLGRLHSTDTQYF. In nucleotides, the CDR3 is TGTGCCAGCAGCTTAGGGCGGCTTCATAGCACAGATACGCAGTATTTT.

The gene calls are TRBV15 and TRBJ2-1; D is possibly TRBD2 (5 bases). Trimming left V 3 bases short and J 5 bases short, with 11 bases between. The CDR3 runs to 14 residues. Germline CDR1 reads LNHNV; CDR2 reads YYDKDF (reference sequence). CDR3 sequence reads: CATSSLPGNNEQFF. The CDR3 DNA reads TGTGCCACCAGCAGTCTCCCCGGGAACAATGAGCAGTTCTTC.

In this sample, this clonotype turned up many times. The rearrangement uses TRBV27 and TRBJ1-1; unclear D gene. The CDR3 has 13 residues. In germline, CDR1 is MNHEY, CDR2 SMNVEV (reference sequence). V lost 2 bases and J 3 bases, leaving 7 bases between the germline ends. The CDR3 sequence: CASSLGSYTEAFF. As DNA, the CDR3 is TGTGCCAGCAGTTTAGGGAGTTACACTGAAGCTTTCTTT.

This clonotype appeared a few times. The rearrangement joins TRBV20-1 to TRBJ2-1; 10 nucleotides agree with TRBD2. J lost 4 bases, V lost 3 bases, and 9 bases had no gene match. This CDR3 region has 16 residues. CDR1 and CDR2 (germline): DFQATT, SNEGSKA (reference sequence). The CDR3 nucleotides are TGCAGTGCTAGCCTAGCGGGAGTTTCGATTTACAATGAGCAGTTCTTC. Its translation: CSASLAGVSIYNEQFF.

The V gene is TRBV7-2, the J gene TRBJ2-7; TRBD2 matches 7 bases. The CDR3 contains 15 residues. Germline assignment: CDR1 SGHTA and CDR2 FQGNSA. V lost 3 bases to trimming and J lost 2 bases; unmatched junction nucleotides: 7. CDR3 coding DNA: TGTGCCAGCAGCTTTCAAGCGGGGCCAACCTACGAGCAGTACTTC. It encodes CASSFQAGPTYEQYF. The full variable domain, in which reference TRBV7-2 and TRBJ2-7 provide the parts outside the CDR3, is GAGVSQSPSNKVTEKGKDVELRCDPISGHTALYWYRQSLGQGLEFLIYFQGNSAPDKSGLPSDRFSAERTGGSVSTLTIQRTQQEDSAVYLCASSFQAGPTYEQYFGPGTRLTVT.

The rearrangement uses TRBV12-3 or TRBV12-4 and TRBJ2-3; 7 bases are shared with TRBD2. There are 15 residues in the CDR3. J lost 6 bases, V lost 2 bases, and 8 bases had no gene match. CDR3 protein: CASSLFLAEGDTQYF. The CDR3 DNA reads TGTGCCAGCAGTTTATTCCTAGCGGAGGGGGATACGCAGTATTTT.

As for this clonotype: A much larger clone sits a single nucleotide away, making a read error possible. This chain connects TRBV12-3 or TRBV12-4 to TRBJ2-1; 8 nucleotides agree with TRBD2. Trimming removed 8 bases from V and 11 bases from J; junction bases left unmatched: 20. The CDR3 totals 16 residues. CDR3 sequence reads: CASAPGLGIGTNQQFF. The CDR3 coding sequence is TGTGCCAGCGCCCCGGGACTAGGTATAGGTACGAATCAGCAGTTCTTC.

This clonotype was counted at least ten times. This chain uses TRBV20-1 with TRBJ2-7; TRBD1 or TRBD2 may be the D gene (6 bases each). This CDR3 comprises 16 residues. With 0 bases removed from V and 2 bases from J, the gap between germline ends came to 17 bases. The germline V gene has CDR1 DFQATT and CDR2 SNEGSKA (reference sequence). The CDR3 DNA follows: TGCAGTGCTAGAGATCCCAGTAGAGGGGGGACCTACGAGCAGTACTTC. Its translation is CSARDPSRGGTYEQYF.